This T cell receptor (beta chain) was captured by sequencing in a study of blood T cell repertoires in COVID-19. This clone was observed once. Repertoires were generated with immunoSEQ multiplex PCR, while TCRdb's copy carries only in-frame clones and drops some. The data show roughly 200,000 clones, about nine tenths seen once. The CDR3 totals 13 residues. The germline V and J ends were trimmed by 5 bases and 7 bases, with 13 bases remaining between them. The rearrangement joins TRBV12-3 or TRBV12-4 to TRBJ2-3; D unclear. What was sequenced was peripheral blood. This receptor was identified in a man between 40 and 49 years old with acute or convalescent COVID-19. In nucleotides, the CDR3 is TGTGCCAGCAGTCTACCGGCTAGGAATACGCAGTATTTT. This encodes CASSLPARNTQYF.